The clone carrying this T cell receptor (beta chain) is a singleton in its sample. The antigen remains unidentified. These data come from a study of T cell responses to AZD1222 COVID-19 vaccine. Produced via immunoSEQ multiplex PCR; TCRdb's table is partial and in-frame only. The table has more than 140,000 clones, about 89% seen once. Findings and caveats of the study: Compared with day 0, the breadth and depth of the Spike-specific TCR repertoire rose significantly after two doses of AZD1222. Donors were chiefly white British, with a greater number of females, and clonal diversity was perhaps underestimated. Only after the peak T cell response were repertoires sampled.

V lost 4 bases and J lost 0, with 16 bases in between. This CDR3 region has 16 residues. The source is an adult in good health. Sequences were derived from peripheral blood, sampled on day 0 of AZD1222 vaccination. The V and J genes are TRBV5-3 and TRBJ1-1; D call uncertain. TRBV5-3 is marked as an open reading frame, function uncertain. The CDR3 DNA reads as TGTGCCAGAAGCCATACCCCTTTCTTCATGAACACTGAAGCTTTCTTT. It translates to CARSHTPFFMNTEAFF.